This T cell receptor (beta chain) emerged from a study of graft-versus-host responses after intestinal transplantation. Generated by immunoSEQ multiplex PCR, the TCRdb table keeps only in-frame clones and is missing some. The sample contains about 8,200 clones, roughly 29% of which appear only once. Trimming cost V 5 bases and J 5 bases; bases outside gene matches: 9. CDR1 is SNHLY and CDR2 is FYNNEI in the germline V gene. This CDR3 has 15 amino acids. The chain recombines TRBV2 with TRBJ2-1; 7 nucleotides line up with TRBD1. The sample was alloreactive CD4+ T cells from a mixed lymphocyte reaction culture, taken before intestinal transplant. Subset in this sample: CFSE-low proliferating T cells sorted from roughly 6-day pre-transplant mixed lymphocyte reaction (GvH or HvG direction). The sequence derives from a human patient who received an intestinal transplant. The CDR3 nucleotides are TGTGCCAGCAGTCCAATCGACAGGGCCAACAATGAGCAGTTCTTC. Translated: CASSPIDRANNEQFF.